This TCR beta chain was identified in a study of cytomegalovirus exposure and HLA in healthy donors. This clone was found once. With 60 Vbeta and 13 Jbeta primers, the PCR was carried out. Sequencing was performed with immunoSEQ multiplex PCR; in TCRdb, only in-frame clones are kept and a portion is missing. The data hold fewer than 200,000 clones, with around 79% observed a single time. The sequenced sample consisted of PBMCs. The source is a man aged 35 to 55 in good health and CMV-seronegative.

The CDR3 coding sequence is TGCGCCAGCAGCTACGGACAGGCCTACGAGCAGTACTTC. This encodes CASSYGQAYEQYF. This chain joins TRBV5-1 and TRBJ2-7; 7 nucleotides line up with TRBD1. J gave up 2 bases and V 3 bases, and 2 bases lay outside the gene matches. Germline V gene data show CDR1 as SGHRS and CDR2 as YFSETQ. The CDR3 extends over 13 amino acids.